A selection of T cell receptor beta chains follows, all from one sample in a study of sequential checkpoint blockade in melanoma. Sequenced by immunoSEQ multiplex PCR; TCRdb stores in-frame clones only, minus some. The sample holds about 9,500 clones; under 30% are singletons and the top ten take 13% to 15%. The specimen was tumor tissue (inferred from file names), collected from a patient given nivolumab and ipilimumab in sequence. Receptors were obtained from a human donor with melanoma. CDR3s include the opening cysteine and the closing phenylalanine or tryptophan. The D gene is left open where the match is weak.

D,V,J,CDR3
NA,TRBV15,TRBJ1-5,CATSRDTAAYQPQHF
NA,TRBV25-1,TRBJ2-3,CASSGANRDEGGLDTQYF
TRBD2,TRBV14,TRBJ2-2,CASSQWNGGARTGELFF
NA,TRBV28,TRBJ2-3,CASTGRGTISSTDTQYF
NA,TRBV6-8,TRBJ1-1,CASTPSHGTEAFF
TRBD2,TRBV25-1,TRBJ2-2,CASSDTSGGTANTGELFF
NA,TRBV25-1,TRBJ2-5,CASRESQETQYF
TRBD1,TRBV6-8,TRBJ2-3,CASSYWGQDDTDTQYF
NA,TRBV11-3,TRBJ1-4,CASSLDLGGNEKLFF
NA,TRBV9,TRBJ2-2,CASISRTGELFF
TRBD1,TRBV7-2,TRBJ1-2,CASSPDRGRGYTF
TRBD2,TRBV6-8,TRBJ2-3,CASSSASGSTDTQYF
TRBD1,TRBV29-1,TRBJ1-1,CSAQDRKNTEAFF
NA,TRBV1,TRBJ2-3,CASSQDTGGLTDTQYF
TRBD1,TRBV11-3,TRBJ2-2,CASTAGTVNRDGELFF
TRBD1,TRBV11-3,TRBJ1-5,CASSSGQITNQPQHF
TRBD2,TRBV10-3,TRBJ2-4,CAISESLGSGGKNIQYF
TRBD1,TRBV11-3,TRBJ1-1,CASSIYRDSQAEAFF
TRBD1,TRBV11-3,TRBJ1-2,CASSLQGASYGYTF
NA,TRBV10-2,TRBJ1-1,CASSRSGEGSTEAFF
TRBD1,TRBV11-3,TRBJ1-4,CASSVDGTGGEKLFF
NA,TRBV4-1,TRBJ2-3,CASSQVSSLGRTDTQYF
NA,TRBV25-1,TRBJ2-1,CASSTDPGGEQFF
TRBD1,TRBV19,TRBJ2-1,CASSIRGGEYNEQFF
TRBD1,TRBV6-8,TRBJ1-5,CASSTRQGYQPQHF
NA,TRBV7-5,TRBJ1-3,CASSLDVGQGGFSGNTIYF
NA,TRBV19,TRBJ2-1,CASSIGGYNEQFF
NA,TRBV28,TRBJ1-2,CASSQTGYGYTF
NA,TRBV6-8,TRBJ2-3,CASSDGGAPTDTQYF
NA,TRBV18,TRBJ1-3,CASSPNLDLSGNTIYF
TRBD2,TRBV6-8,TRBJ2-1,CASSYPGTSGDGEQFF
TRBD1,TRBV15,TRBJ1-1,CATSSDRAGLMNTEAFF
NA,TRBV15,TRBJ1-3,CATSRDRVLPGNTIYF
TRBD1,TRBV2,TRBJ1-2,CASSAPQGNYGYTF
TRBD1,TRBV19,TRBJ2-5,CASRGTGAYQETQYF
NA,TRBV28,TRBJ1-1,CASSSYSNEAFF
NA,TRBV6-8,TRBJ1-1,CASSYEHGTVNTEAFF
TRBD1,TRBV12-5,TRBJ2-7,CASGPGQFSYEQYF
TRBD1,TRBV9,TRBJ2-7,CASSTGTGGYEQYF
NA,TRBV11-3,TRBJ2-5,CASSLGSRGETQYF
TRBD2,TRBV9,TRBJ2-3,CASSGMGLAGGLGTDTQYF
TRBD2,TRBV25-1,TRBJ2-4,CATERGVYQEAKNIQYF
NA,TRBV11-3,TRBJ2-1,CASSLTPGGGNEQFF
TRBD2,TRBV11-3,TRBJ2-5,CASSGPSGYQETQYF
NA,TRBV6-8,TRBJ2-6,CASSLYRSGANVLTF
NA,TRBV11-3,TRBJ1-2,CASSLPTRTQNYGYTF
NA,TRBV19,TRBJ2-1,CASSAPGPHRHPGHEQFF
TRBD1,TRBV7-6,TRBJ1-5,CASVTIRAAGTGNQPQHF
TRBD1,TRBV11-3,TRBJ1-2,CASSERQGTLYGYTF
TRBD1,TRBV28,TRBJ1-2,CASSLENIGQGTYGYTF
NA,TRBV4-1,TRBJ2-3,CASSQDPRSTDTQYF
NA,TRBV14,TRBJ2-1,CASSQGRLGFGDEQFF
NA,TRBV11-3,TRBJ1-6,CASSLVPDWNSPLHF
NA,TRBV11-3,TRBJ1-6,CASSLERVNSPLHF
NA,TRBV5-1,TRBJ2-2,CASSSRGGLLNTGELFF
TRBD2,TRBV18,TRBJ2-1,CASSLGTSGALLYNEQFF
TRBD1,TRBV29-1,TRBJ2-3,CSVRQGSTDTQYF
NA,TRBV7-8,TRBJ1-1,CASSQPWDTEAFF
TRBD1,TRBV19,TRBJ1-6,CASNPLGQQNSPLHF